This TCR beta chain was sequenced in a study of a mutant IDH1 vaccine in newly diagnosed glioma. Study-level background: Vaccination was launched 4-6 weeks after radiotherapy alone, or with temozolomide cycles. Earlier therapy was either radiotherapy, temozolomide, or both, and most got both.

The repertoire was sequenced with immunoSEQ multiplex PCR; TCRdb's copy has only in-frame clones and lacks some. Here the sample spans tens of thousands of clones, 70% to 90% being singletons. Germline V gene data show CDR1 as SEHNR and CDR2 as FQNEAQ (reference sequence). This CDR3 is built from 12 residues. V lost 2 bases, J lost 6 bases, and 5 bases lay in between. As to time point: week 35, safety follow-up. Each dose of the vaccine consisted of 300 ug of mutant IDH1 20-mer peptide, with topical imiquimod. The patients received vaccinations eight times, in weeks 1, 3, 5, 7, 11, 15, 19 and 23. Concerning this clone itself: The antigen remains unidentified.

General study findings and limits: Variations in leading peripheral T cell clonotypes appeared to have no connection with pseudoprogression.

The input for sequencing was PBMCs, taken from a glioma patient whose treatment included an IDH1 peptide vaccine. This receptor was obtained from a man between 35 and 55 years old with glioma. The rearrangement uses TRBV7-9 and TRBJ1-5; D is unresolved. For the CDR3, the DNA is TGTGCCAGCAGCTTATTGGGTCAGCCCCAGCATTTT. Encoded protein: CASSLLGQPQHF.